The subject of this entry is one T cell receptor beta chain. The antigen is undetermined. The data belong to a study of T cell repertoires in cytomegalovirus infection. Study in general: Indications came from public TCR beta signatures; they pointed to CMV infection and to a matching HLA type.

TCRdb re-analysed the reads in MiXCR, keeping a single row per CDR3 protein. The sample holds around 530,000 distinct CDR3 sequences, about 25% seen once. Study-wide results and caveats: HLA-C-restricted CMV-specific TCR beta clonotypes prevailed in the ex vivo response. Public TCR beta family frequency separated CMV-and-HLA carriers, including in an independent cohort.

Input material: PBMCs. This receptor was taken from a human donor in good health (CMV status not recorded). Some clones in this sample may be carry-over from other donors' samples.

CDR3 region: CASSQDPREGYTF. In DNA form, the CDR3 reads TGCGCCAGCAGCCAAGACCCCCGGGAGGGCTACACCTTC. The chain combines TRBV4-3 with TRBJ1-2, with unresolved D. Germline-derived CDR1 and CDR2 are LGHNA and YSLEER. Trimming left V 0 bases short and J 8 bases short, with 10 bases between. There are 13 residues in the CDR3.